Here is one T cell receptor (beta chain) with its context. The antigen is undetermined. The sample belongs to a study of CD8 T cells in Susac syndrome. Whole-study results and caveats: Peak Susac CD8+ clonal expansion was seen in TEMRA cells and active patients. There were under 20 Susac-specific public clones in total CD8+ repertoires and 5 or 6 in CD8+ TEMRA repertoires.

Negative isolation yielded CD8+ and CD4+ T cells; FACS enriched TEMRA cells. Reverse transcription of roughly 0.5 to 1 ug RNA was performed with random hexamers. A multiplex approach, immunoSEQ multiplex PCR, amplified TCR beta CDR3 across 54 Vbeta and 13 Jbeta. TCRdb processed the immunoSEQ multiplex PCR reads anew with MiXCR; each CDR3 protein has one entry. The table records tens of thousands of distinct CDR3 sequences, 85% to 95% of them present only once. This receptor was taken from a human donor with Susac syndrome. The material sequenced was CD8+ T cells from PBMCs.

CDR3 nucleotides: TGTGCCAGCAGCGTCAGGGTCGGACAGGGGAATGACATTCAGTACTTC. Translated: CASSVRVGQGNDIQYF. The genes are TRBV9 and TRBJ2-4; TRBD1 agrees at 9 bases. There are 16 residues in the CDR3. V was pared by 2 bases and J by 8 bases, with 11 bases of the junction left unmatched. Germline V CDR1 and CDR2: SGDLS, YYNGEE.